This T cell receptor (beta chain) was observed in a study of cytomegalovirus exposure and HLA in healthy donors. Overall study findings and caveats: Roughly 170 TCR beta chains were listed as cytomegalovirus-associated.

This CDR3 spans 15 amino acids. V was clipped by 4 bases and J by 3 bases, with 12 bases between them. Germline V lookup: CDR1 SEHNR, CDR2 FQNEAQ (reference sequence). The PCR contained 60 Vbeta and 13 Jbeta primers. Only in-frame clones appear in the TCRdb table, and some are missing; sequencing was by immunoSEQ multiplex PCR. In the table there are around 130,000 clones, less than 75% of which are singletons. With regard to this clone: The target antigen is unknown.

The TCR comes from a woman between 40 and 50 years old in good health and CMV-seropositive. Sequences were obtained from PBMCs. The V gene is TRBV7-9, the J gene TRBJ1-4, with D uncertain. The CDR3 protein is CASSSSGRANEKLFF. In nucleotides, the CDR3 is TGTGCCAGCAGCTCGAGCGGACGGGCTAATGAAAAACTGTTTTTT.